The clone carrying this TCR beta chain was recorded many times. Its cognate antigen is unknown. The V gene's germline CDR1 is SGDLS and CDR2 YYNGEE. Deletions cut 0 bases from V and 6 bases from J, with 20 bases between. This CDR3 is 17 amino acids long. This sample stems from a study of breast tumors, draining lymph nodes, adjacent tissues. Study observations and caveats: That most tumor T cells come from lymph nodes remained unproven. Most tumor T cells seemingly derive from lymph node, then expand in tumor. Tumors had less TCR diversity than lymph nodes, more than nontumor tissue.

Breast cancer patients provided tissue from their axillary draining lymph nodes. Using its own MiXCR run on the multiplex PCR reads, TCRdb lists one record per CDR3 protein. The table has about 180,000 distinct CDR3 sequences, 33% seen once. J is TRBJ2-3 and V is TRBV9, with a weak D call TRBD1 (6 bases). The specimen sequenced was axillary lymph node tissue. This TCR came from a female donor with breast cancer. Some clones in this sample may be carry-over from other donors' samples. The CDR3 reads CASSVGNGRGLFDTQYF. The CDR3 DNA sequence: TGTGCCAGCAGCGTAGGAAATGGCAGGGGCCTCTTTGATACGCAGTATTTT.